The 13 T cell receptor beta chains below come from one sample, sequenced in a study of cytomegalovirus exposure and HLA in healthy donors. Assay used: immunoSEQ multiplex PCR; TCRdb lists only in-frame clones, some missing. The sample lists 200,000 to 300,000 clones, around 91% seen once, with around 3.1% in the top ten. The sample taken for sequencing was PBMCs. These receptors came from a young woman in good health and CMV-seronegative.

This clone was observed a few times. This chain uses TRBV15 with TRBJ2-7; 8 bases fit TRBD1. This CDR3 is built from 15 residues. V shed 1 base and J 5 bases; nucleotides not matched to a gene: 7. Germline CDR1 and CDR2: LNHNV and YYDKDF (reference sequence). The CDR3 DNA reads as TGTGCCACCAGCAGAGGTGGGACAGGTACAGACGAGCAGTACTTC. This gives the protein CATSRGGTGTDEQYF.

The CDR3 sequence: CSVDGGTGEETQYF. The CDR3 coding sequence is TGCAGCGTTGACGGGGGGACAGGGGAGGAGACCCAGTACTTC. The chain employs TRBV29-1 and TRBJ2-5, with 10 positions matching TRBD1. This CDR3 region has 14 residues. Per the germline V gene, CDR1 is SQVTM and CDR2 is ANQGSEA. V shed 3 bases and J 5 bases; nucleotides not matched to a gene: 6. Using reference TRBV29-1 and TRBJ2-5 for the parts outside the CDR3, the full variable domain is SAVISQKPSRDICQRGTSLTIQCQVDSQVTMMFWYRQQPGQSLTLIATANQGSEATYESGFVIDKFPISRPNLTFSTLTVSNMSPEDSSIYLCSVDGGTGEETQYFGPGTRLLVL.

The chain's CDR3 is CASSAGQSYEQYF. The CDR3 DNA follows: TGTGCCAGCAGCGCCGGACAGTCCTACGAGCAGTACTTC. The chain recombines TRBV9 with TRBJ2-7; D is perhaps TRBD1 (6 bases). The ends were cut back, 3 bases at V and 1 base at J, with 8 bases in the middle. The germline CDR1 and CDR2 sequences are SGDLS and YYNGEE. This CDR3 is 13 amino acids long.

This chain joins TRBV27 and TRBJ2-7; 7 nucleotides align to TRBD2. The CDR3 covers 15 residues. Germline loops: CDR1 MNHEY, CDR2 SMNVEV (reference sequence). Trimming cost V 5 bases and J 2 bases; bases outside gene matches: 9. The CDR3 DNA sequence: TGTGCCAGCAGTCCCACCGGGACTAACCCCTACGAGCAGTACTTC. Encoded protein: CASSPTGTNPYEQYF.

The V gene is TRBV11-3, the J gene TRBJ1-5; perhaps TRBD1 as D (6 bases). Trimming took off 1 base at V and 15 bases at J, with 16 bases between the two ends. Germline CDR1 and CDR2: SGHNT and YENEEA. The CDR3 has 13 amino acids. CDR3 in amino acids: CASSLVPGHGLHF. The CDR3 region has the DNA TGTGCCAGCAGCTTAGTGCCGGGACACGGTTTGCATTTT.

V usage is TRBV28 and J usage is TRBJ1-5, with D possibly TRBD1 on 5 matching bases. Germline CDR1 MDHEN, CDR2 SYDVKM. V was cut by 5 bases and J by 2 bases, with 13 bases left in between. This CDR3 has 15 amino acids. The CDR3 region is CASSPGPRGNQPQHF. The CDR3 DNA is TGTGCCAGCAGTCCGGGACCCCGGGGCAATCAGCCCCAGCATTTT.

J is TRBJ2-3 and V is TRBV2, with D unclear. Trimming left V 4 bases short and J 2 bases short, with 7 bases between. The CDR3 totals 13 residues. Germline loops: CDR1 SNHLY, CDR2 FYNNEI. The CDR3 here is CASSVVPTDTQYF. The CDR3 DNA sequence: TGTGCCAGCAGTGTCGTCCCCACAGATACGCAGTATTTT.

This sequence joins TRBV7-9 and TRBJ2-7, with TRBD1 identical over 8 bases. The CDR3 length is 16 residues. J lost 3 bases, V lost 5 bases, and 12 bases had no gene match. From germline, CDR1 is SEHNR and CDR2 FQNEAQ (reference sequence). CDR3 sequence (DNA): TGTGCCAGCAGCCCTGCAGGCAGGGGGCTCATCTACGAGCAGTACTTC. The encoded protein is CASSPAGRGLIYEQYF.

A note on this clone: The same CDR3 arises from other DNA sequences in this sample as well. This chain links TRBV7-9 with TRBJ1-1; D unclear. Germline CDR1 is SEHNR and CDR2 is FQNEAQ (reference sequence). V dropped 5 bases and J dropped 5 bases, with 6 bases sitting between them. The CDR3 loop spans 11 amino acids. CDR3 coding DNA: TGTGCCAGCAGCCTGGGTACTGAAGCTTTCTTT. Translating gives CASSLGTEAFF.

The CDR3 coding sequence is TGTGCCAGCAGTCCTGACAGGGCTGGGGCCAACGTCCTGACTTTC. Translating it yields CASSPDRAGANVLTF. V gene TRBV6-6 combines with J gene TRBJ2-6, with 7 bases identical to TRBD1. Germline CDR1 and CDR2: MNHNY and SVGAGI (reference sequence). V shed 5 bases, J shed 2 bases, and the junction held 3 bases outside the gene matches. This CDR3 is built from 15 residues.

CDR3 protein: CASSGYIGRNYGYTF. The CDR3 DNA reads as TGTGCCAGCAGCGGCTATATTGGACGGAACTATGGCTACACCTTC. The chain uses TRBV9 and TRBJ1-2; D remains unclear. CDR1 is SGDLS and CDR2 is YYNGEE in the germline V gene. Trimming removed 3 bases at V and 2 bases at J, with 14 bases between. The CDR3 runs to 15 residues.

CDR3 sequence: CASSQATGNTGELFF. The CDR3 nucleotides read TGCGCCAGCAGCCAAGCAACAGGGAACACCGGGGAGCTGTTTTTT. The chain joins TRBV4-1 to TRBJ2-2, with D possibly TRBD1 on 5 matching bases. Trimming shortened V by 1 base and J by 1 base, and 7 bases separated the two germline ends. Germline CDR1 and CDR2: MGHRA and YSYEKL. The CDR3 totals 15 residues.

DNA of the CDR3: TGTGCCAGCAGCTTAGGGGGAGGCTGGGGGTTGCAAGAGACCCAGTACTTC. Amino acids: CASSLGGGWGLQETQYF. The chain has TRBV11-2 and TRBJ2-5; D might be TRBD2 (6 bases). Germline V gene data show CDR1 as SGHAT and CDR2 as FQNNGV. The CDR3 sequence is 17 residues long. Trimming pared 1 base from V and 2 bases from J, leaving 17 bases between.